The 3 T cell receptor beta chains in this list originate from one sample, sequenced in a study of CD8 T cells in ankylosing spondylitis. TCRdb called the 5' RACE reads again in MiXCR, with one record for every CDR3 protein. Among about 260,000 distinct CDR3 sequences listed, about 24% were seen once. The source material was blood, either unsorted or a sorted T cell fraction (not recorded which). The receptors derive from a male donor with ankylosing spondylitis or in good health (not recorded which).

This clonotype was observed at least ten times. This chain connects TRBV4-1 to TRBJ2-5; no firm D call. Trimming left V 3 bases short and J 2 bases short, with 7 bases between. This CDR3 spans 13 amino acids. In germline, CDR1 is MGHRA, CDR2 YSYEKL. The DNA for the CDR3 is TGCGCCAGCAGCCAGTGGATACAAGAGACCCAGTACTTC. Translation: CASSQWIQETQYF.

The rearrangement links TRBV9 to TRBJ2-1; D is unresolved. V shed 0 bases and J shed 0 bases, with 7 bases lying between them. CDR1 and CDR2 (germline): SGDLS, YYNGEE. The CDR3 runs to 15 residues. CDR3 in amino acids: CASSVGLSSYNEQFF. CDR3 in DNA: TGTGCCAGCAGCGTAGGCCTGAGCTCCTACAATGAGCAGTTCTTC. The full variable domain, its missing parts supplied by reference TRBV9 and TRBJ2-1, is DSGVTQTPKHLITATGQRVTLRCSPRSGDLSVYWYQQSLDQGLQFLIQYYNGEERAKGNILERFSAQQFPDLHSELNLSSLELGDSALYFCASSVGLSSYNEQFFGPGTRLTVL.

A few counts support this clonotype. A much larger clone differs by one base, so this may be a read error. V usage is TRBV7-2 and J usage is TRBJ2-5, with 7 bases lining up with TRBD1. J was trimmed by 1 base and V by 2 bases; bases with no gene match: 1. This CDR3 spans 14 amino acids. The germline V gene has CDR1 SGHTA and CDR2 FQGNSA. CDR3 sequence: CASSLHRGQETQYF. The CDR3 coding sequence is TGTGCCAGCAGCTTACACAGGGGCCAAGAGACCCAGTACTTC.